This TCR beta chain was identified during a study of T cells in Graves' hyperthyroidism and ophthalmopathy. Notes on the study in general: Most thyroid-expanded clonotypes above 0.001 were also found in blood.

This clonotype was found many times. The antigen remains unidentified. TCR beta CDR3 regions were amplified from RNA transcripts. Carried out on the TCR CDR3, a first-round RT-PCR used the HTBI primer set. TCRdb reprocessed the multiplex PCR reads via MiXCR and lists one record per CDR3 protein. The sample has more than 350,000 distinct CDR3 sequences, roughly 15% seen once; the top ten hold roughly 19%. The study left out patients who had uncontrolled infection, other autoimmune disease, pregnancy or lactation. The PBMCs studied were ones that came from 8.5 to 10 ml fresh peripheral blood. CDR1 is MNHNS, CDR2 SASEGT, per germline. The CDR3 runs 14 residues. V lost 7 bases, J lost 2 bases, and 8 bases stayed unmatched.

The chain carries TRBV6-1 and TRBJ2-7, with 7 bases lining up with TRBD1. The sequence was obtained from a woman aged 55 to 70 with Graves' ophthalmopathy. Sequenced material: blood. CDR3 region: CASKHQGQTYEQYF. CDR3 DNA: TGTGCCAGCAAGCACCAGGGACAGACCTACGAGCAGTACTTC.